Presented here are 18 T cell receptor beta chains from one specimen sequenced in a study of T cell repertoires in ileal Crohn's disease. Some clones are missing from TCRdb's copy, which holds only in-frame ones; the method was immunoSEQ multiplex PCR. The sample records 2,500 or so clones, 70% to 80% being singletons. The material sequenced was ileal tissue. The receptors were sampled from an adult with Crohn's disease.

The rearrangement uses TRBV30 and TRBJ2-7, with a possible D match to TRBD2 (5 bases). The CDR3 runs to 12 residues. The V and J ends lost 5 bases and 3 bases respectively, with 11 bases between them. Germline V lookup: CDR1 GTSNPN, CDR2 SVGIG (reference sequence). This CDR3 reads CAWARTDYEQYF. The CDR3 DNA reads TGTGCCTGGGCTAGGACTGACTACGAGCAGTACTTC.

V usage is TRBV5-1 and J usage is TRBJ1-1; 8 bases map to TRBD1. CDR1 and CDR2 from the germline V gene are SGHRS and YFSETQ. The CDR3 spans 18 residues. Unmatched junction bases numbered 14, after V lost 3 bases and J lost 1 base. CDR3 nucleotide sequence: TGCGCCAGCAGCTCCAACTCCCGGGACCAGGGGGCGAACACTGAAGCTTTCTTT. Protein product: CASSSNSRDQGANTEAFF. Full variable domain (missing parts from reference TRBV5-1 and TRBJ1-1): KAGVTQTPRYLIKTRGQQVTLSCSPISGHRSVSWYQQTPGQGLQFLFEYFSETQRNKGNFPGRFSGRQFSNSRSEMNVSTLELGDSALYLCASSSNSRDQGANTEAFFGQGTRLTVV.

The CDR3 loop is CASSLMLGRLSYEQYF. The DNA for the CDR3 is TGTGCCAGCAGTTTAATGTTGGGGAGATTATCCTACGAGCAGTACTTC. The V call is TRBV28, the J call TRBJ2-7; weak D call: TRBD2 (5 bases). This CDR3 contains 16 residues. The germline gives CDR1 MDHEN, CDR2 SYDVKM. The V gene lost 2 bases and the J gene lost 1 base, with 15 bases spanning the gap.

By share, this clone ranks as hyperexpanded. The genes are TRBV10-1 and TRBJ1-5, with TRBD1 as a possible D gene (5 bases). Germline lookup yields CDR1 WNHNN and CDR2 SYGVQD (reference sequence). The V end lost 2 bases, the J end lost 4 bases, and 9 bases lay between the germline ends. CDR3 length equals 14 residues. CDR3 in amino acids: CASSETGLNQPQHF. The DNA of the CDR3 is TGCGCCAGCAGTGAGACAGGCCTTAATCAGCCCCAGCATTTT.

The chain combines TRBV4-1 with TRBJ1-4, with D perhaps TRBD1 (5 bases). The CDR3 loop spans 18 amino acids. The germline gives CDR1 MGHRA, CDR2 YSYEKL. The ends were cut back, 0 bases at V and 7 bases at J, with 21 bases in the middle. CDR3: CASSQDPNTGGYGEKLFF. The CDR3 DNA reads TGCGCCAGCAGCCAAGATCCCAACACCGGGGGGTATGGTGAAAAACTGTTTTTT.

CDR3 DNA: TGTGCCAGCAGCTTGAGGGAGACATCGATGACAGCCAACGTCCTGACTTTC. As protein: CASSLRETSMTANVLTF. This chain uses TRBV11-2 with TRBJ2-6, with D maybe TRBD2 (5 bases). This CDR3 is built from 17 residues. The V end was cut by 3 bases, the J end by 7 bases, with 19 bases between. Germline CDR1 and CDR2: SGHAT and FQNNGV.

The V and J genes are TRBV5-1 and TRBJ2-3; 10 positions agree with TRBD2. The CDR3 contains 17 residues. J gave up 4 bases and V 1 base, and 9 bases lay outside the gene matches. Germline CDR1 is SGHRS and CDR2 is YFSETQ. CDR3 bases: TGCGCCAGCAGCTTGCTTGCTAGCGGGAGTTTTTCAGATACGCAGTATTTT. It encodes CASSLLASGSFSDTQYF.

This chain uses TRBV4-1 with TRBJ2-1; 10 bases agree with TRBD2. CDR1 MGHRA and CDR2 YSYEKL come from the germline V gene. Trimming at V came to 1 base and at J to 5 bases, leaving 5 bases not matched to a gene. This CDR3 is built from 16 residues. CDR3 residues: CASSQGVGLADNEQFF. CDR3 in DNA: TGCGCCAGCAGCCAAGGAGTCGGACTAGCGGACAATGAGCAGTTCTTC.

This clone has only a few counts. The CDR3 DNA follows: TGTGCCAGCAGCTTAACTAGGGGTAATGAGCAGTTCTTC. Translated, it gives CASSLTRGNEQFF. This chain uses TRBV7-3 with TRBJ2-1; D possibly corresponds to TRBD1 (5 bases). Trimming shortened V by 0 bases and J by 7 bases, and 7 bases separated the two germline ends. The CDR3 sequence is 13 residues long. Germline V gives CDR1 SGHTA, CDR2 FQGTGA.

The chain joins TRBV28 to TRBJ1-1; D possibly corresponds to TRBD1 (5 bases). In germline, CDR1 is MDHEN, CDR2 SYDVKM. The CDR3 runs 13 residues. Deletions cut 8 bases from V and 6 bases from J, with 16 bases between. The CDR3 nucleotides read TGTGCCAGCTGGGGCACTGGAACTCCTGAAGCTTTCTTT. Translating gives CASWGTGTPEAFF.

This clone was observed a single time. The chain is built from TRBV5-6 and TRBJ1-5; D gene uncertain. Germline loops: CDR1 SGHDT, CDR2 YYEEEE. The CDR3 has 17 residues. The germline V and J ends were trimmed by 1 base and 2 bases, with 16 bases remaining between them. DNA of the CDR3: TGTGCCAGCAGCTTGTCCGAGATGCGTCGCGGCAATCAGCCCCAGCATTTT. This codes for CASSLSEMRRGNQPQHF.

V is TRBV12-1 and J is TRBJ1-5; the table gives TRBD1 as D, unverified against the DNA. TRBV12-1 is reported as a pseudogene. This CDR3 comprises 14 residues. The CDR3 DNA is TGTGCCAGCACCCCCGGGACAGGGGCCCAGCCCCAGCATTTT. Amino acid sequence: CASTPGTGAQPQHF.

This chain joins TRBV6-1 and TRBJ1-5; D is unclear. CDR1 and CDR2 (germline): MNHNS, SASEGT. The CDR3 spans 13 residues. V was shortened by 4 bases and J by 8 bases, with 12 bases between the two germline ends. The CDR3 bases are TGTGCCAGCAGTGTTCGGGGTTTTGAGCCCCAGCATTTT. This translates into CASSVRGFEPQHF.

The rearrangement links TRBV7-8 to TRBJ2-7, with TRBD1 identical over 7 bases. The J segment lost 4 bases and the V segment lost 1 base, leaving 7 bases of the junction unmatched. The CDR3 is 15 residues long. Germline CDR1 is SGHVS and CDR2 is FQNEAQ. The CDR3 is CASSLGGGLGYEQYF. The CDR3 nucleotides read TGTGCCAGCAGCTTAGGAGGGGGCCTTGGTTACGAGCAGTACTTC.

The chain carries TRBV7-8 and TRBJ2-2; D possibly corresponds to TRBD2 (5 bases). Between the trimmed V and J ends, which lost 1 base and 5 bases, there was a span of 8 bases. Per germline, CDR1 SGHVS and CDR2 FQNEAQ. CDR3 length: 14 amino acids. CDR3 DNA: TGTGCCAGCAGCTTAGGCCCGGGAACCGGGGAGCTGTTTTTT. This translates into CASSLGPGTGELFF.

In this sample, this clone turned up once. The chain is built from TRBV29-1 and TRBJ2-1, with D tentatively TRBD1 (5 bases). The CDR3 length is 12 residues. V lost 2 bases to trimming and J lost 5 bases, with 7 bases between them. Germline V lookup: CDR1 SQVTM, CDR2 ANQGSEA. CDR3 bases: TGCAGCGTTGAACGCAGGGACAATGAGCAGTTCTTC. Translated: CSVERRDNEQFF.

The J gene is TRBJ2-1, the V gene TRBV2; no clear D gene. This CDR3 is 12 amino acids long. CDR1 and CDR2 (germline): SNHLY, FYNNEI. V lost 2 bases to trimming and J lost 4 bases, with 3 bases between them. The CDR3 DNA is TGTGCCAGCAGTGAACAGTACAATGAGCAGTTCTTC. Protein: CASSEQYNEQFF.

The CDR3 protein is CASSLGRSGANVLTF. As DNA, the CDR3 is TGCGCCAGCAGCCTAGGCCGCTCTGGGGCCAACGTCCTGACTTTC. The chain joins TRBV5-1 to TRBJ2-6; D is unresolved. This CDR3 region has 15 residues. Germline values: CDR1 SGHRS, CDR2 YFSETQ. V was shortened by 4 bases and J by 0 bases, with 8 bases between the two germline ends. Supplemented by reference TRBV5-1 and TRBJ2-6, the full variable domain reads KAGVTQTPRYLIKTRGQQVTLSCSPISGHRSVSWYQQTPGQGLQFLFEYFSETQRNKGNFPGRFSGRQFSNSRSEMNVSTLELGDSALYLCASSLGRSGANVLTFGAGSRLTVL.